This TCR beta chain came from a study of control samples from healthy donors and cancer patients. Measured with immunoSEQ multiplex PCR; TCRdb has only the in-frame clones, and not every one. The table for this sample gives about 190,000 clones. The CDR3 is 13 residues long. Germline values: CDR1 SGHAT, CDR2 FQNNGV. The V end lost 5 bases, the J end lost 6 bases, and 8 bases lay between the germline ends. The specimen was blood. This chain connects TRBV11-2 to TRBJ1-6; D uncertain. The sequence derives from a woman between 25 and 40 years old in good health. The CDR3, as DNA: TGTGCCAGCAGCGCGCTCTTTAATTCACCCCTCCACTTT. This codes for CASSALFNSPLHF.